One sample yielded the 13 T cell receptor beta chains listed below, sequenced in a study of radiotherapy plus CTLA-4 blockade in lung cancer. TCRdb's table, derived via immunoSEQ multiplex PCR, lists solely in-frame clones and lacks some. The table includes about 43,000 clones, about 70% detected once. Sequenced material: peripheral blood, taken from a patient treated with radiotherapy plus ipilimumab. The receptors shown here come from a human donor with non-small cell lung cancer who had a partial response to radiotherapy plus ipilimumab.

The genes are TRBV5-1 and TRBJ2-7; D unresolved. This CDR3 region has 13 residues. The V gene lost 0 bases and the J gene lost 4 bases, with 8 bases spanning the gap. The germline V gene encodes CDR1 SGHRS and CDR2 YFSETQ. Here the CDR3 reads CASSLGQVYEQYF. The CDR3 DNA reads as TGCGCCAGCAGCTTGGGGCAGGTATACGAGCAGTACTTC.

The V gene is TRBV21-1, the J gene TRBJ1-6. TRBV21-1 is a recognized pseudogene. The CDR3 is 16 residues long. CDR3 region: CASSKESDSYNSPLHF. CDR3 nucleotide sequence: TGTGCCAGCAGCAAGGAGTCGGACTCCTATAATTCACCCCTCCACTTT.

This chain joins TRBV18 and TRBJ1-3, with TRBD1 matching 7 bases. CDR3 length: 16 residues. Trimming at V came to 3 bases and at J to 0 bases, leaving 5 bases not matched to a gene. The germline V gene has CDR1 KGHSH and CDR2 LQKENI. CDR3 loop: CASSPRQGFSGNTIYF. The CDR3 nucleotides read TGTGCCAGCTCACCTCGACAGGGCTTCTCTGGAAACACCATATATTTT.

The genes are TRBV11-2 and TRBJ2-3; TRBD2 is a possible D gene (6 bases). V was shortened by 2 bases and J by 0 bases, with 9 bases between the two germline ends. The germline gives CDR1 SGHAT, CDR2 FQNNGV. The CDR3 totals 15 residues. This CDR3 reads CASSLSGFSTDTQYF. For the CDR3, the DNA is TGTGCCAGCAGCTTAAGCGGGTTTAGCACAGATACGCAGTATTTT.

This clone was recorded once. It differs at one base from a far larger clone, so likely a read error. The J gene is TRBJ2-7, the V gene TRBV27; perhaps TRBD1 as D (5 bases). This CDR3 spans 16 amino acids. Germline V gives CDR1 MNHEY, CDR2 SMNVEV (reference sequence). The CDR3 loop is CASSLSWRTPTYEQHF. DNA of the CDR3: TGTGCCAGCAGTTTATCGTGGCGGACACCTACCTACGAGCAGCACTTC.

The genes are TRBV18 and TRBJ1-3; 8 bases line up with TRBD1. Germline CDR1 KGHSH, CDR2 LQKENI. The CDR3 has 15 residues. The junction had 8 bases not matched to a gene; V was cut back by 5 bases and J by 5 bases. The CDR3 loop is CASSGDRTGRNTIYF. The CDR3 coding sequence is TGTGCCAGCTCAGGGGACAGGACTGGACGAAACACCATATATTTT.

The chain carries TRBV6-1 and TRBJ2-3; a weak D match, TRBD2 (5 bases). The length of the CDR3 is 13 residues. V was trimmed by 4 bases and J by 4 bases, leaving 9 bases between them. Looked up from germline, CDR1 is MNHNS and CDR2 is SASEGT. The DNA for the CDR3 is TGTGCCAGCAGTGGAGGGCGGTCAGATACGCAGTATTTT. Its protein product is CASSGGRSDTQYF.

The CDR3 nucleotides read TGTGCCAGCAGCGCTCACGGACAGGGGCAGGGAGAAGCTTTCTTT. This gives the protein CASSAHGQGQGEAFF. The chain carries TRBV9 and TRBJ1-1; 9 positions agree with TRBD1. Per the germline V gene, CDR1 is SGDLS and CDR2 is YYNGEE. The trim removed 3 bases at V and 8 bases at J, leaving 11 bases unmatched. CDR3 size: 15 residues. Together with reference TRBV9 and TRBJ1-1, the CDR3 gives the full variable domain: DSGVTQTPKHLITATGQRVTLRCSPRSGDLSVYWYQQSLDQGLQFLIQYYNGEERAKGNILERFSAQQFPDLHSELNLSSLELGDSALYFCASSAHGQGQGEAFFGQGTRLTVV.

CDR3 sequence (DNA): TGTGCCAGCAGCTCCACAGCCTACGAGCAGTACTTC. Its translation: CASSSTAYEQYF. V usage is TRBV11-2 and J usage is TRBJ2-7; D remains unclear. Trimming took 4 bases from V and 2 from J, leaving 6 bases between them. This CDR3 has 12 residues. Per germline, CDR1 SGHAT and CDR2 FQNNGV.

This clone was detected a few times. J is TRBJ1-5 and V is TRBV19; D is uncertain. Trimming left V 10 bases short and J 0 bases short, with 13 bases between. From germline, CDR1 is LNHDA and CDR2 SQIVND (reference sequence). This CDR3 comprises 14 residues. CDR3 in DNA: TGTGCCACCTTTAGTTCCAATAGCAATCAGCCCCAGCATTTT. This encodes CATFSSNSNQPQHF. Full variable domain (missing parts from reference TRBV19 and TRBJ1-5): DGGITQSPKYLFRKEGQNVTLSCEQNLNHDAMYWYRQDPGQGLRLIYYSQIVNDFQKGDIAEGYSVSREKKESFPLTVTSAQKNPTAFYLCATFSSNSNQPQHFGDGTRLSIL.

The CDR3 protein is CASSRGGRYEQYF. The CDR3 DNA is TGTGCCAGCAGCCGAGGTGGGAGATACGAGCAGTACTTC. This rearrangement joins TRBV7-6 to TRBJ2-7, with D possibly being TRBD2 (5 bases). The germline gives CDR1 SGHVS, CDR2 FNYEAQ. V dropped 5 bases and J dropped 4 bases, with 12 bases sitting between them. The CDR3 consists of 13 residues.

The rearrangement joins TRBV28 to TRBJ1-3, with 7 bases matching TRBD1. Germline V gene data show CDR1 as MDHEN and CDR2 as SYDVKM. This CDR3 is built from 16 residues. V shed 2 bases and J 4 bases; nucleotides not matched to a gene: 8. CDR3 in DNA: TGTGCCAGCAGTTTACCTAACAGGGGAACGGGAAACACCATATATTTT. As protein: CASSLPNRGTGNTIYF.

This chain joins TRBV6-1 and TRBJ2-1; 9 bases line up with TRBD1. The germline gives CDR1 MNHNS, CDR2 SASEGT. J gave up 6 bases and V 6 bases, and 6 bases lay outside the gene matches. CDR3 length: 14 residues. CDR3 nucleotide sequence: TGTGCCAGCAGGGGACAGGGTAGGGTCAATGAGCAGTTCTTC. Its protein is CASRGQGRVNEQFF.